The next 8 T cell receptor beta chains were all read from a single sample in a study of T cell clonality in common variable immunodeficiency. General observations from the study: Reportedly, TCR beta sequences from common variable immunodeficiency showed fewer deletions and N-nucleotide insertions.

These receptors' targets are unknown. Measured with immunoSEQ multiplex PCR; TCRdb has only the in-frame clones, and not every one. The sample includes about 23,000 clones, none of them occurring once. The specimen sequenced was peripheral blood mononuclear cells. All receptors derive from a human donor with common variable immunodeficiency.

Comments on this clone: The read terminates 3 residues before the CDR3 end, so the remaining end is supplied by the germline J gene. The chain is built from TRBV19 and TRBJ2-5; 7 bases match TRBD1. With V trimmed by 4 bases and J by 5 bases, 10 bases remained unmatched. The CDR3 has 15 residues. In germline, CDR1 is LNHDA, CDR2 SQIVND (reference sequence). The chain's CDR3 is CASSTGQAVGETQYF. The CDR3 DNA, read in part, is TGTGCCAGTAGTACAGGACAGGCAGTAGGCGAGACC.

This clone was counted ten times or more. CDR3 DNA, as far as it was read: TGTGCCAGTAGTACCGGGCGGGAGAACTACGAG. Its translation: CASSTGRENYE. The CDR3 reads in full as CASSTGRENYEQYF. This chain joins TRBV19 and TRBJ2-7; 7 positions match TRBD2. The read gets to within 3 residues of the CDR3 end, and the germline J gene fills in the rest. Germline V gene sequence: CDR1 LNHDA, CDR2 SQIVND (reference sequence). V shed 4 bases and J 3 bases; nucleotides not matched to a gene: 6. The CDR3 consists of 14 residues. The full variable domain, with the rest looked up from reference TRBV19 and TRBJ2-7, is DGGITQSPKYLFRKEGQNVTLSCEQNLNHDAMYWYRQDPGQGLRLIYYSQIVNDFQKGDIAEGYSVSREKKESFPLTVTSAQKNPTAFYLCASSTGRENYEQYFGPGTRLTVT.

This clone was seen many times. The read comes to an end 3 residues before the CDR3 does, leaving the germline J gene to fill in the end. The V and J genes are TRBV7-3 and TRBJ1-1, with no clear D. V lost 4 bases and J lost 5, with 11 bases in between. From germline, CDR1 is SGHTA and CDR2 FQGTGA. The CDR3 length is 13 residues. CDR3 region: CASSSQSRTEAFF. The part of the CDR3 DNA that was read is TGTGCCAGCAGCTCCCAGTCCAGGACTGAA.

This clone was counted between two and nine times. The read ends 3 residues shy of where the CDR3 ends; the end is completed using the germline J gene. V gene TRBV6-1 combines with J gene TRBJ1-2; 11 bases line up with TRBD1. Germline CDR1 MNHNS, CDR2 SASEGT. This CDR3 is built from 15 residues. With V trimmed by 3 bases and J by 5 bases, 5 bases remained unmatched. This chain's CDR3 is CASSEGTGGSYGYTF. The covered CDR3 bases are TGTGCCAGCAGTGAGGGGACAGGGGGAAGTTATGGC.

This clone was seen ten or more times. The CDR3 is cut off 3 residues early in the read; its end comes from the germline J gene. V gene TRBV20-1 combines with J gene TRBJ2-4; 8 bases line up with TRBD1. This CDR3 spans 13 amino acids. Germline trimming cut 6 bases from V and 7 bases from J; bases unmatched to any gene: 8. Germline V gene lookup returns CDR1 DFQATT and CDR2 SNEGSKA (reference sequence). The DNA read from the CDR3 is TGCAGTGCCCCGACAGGGGATGGGAACATT. It specifies CSAPTGDGNI. The entire CDR3 is CSAPTGDGNIQYF.

This clone has ten or more counts. The read halts 3 residues ahead of the CDR3 end, with the missing end drawn from the germline J gene. The chain uses TRBV20-1 and TRBJ1-2, with D possibly matching TRBD1 (5 bases). V was pared by 6 bases and J by 4 bases, with 15 bases between. The CDR3 loop spans 13 amino acids. CDR1 is DFQATT, CDR2 SNEGSKA, per germline (reference sequence). The CDR3 region is CSAPDPGSYGYTF. The DNA read from the CDR3 is TGCAGTGCCCCCGACCCAGGGAGCTATGGC.

This clone occurred a few times. The read falls 3 residues short of the CDR3 end, and the missing part is taken from the germline J gene. The chain recombines TRBV7-9 with TRBJ2-1; the D is unclear. The CDR3 is 13 amino acids. Trimming took 4 bases from V and 7 from J, leaving 11 bases between them. Germline V gives CDR1 SEHNR, CDR2 FQNEAQ (reference sequence). The CDR3 loop is CASSSSPRNEQFF. The CDR3 bases that were read are TGTGCCAGCAGCTCCTCCCCCCGGAATGAG.

This clone was recorded a few times. The CDR3 is cut off 3 residues early in the read; its end comes from the germline J gene. J is TRBJ1-3 and V is TRBV30; the match to TRBD1 covers 7 bases. The junction had 5 bases not matched to a gene; V was cut back by 2 bases and J by 4 bases. Germline values: CDR1 GTSNPN, CDR2 SVGIG (reference sequence). CDR3 length: 14 residues. The sequenced CDR3 bases are TGTGCCTGGAGTCCGGGGACAGCAGGAAACACC. Translated, it gives CAWSPGTAGNT. The CDR3, in full, reads CAWSPGTAGNTIYF.